This TCR beta chain was obtained from a study of PD-1 blockade in classical Hodgkin lymphoma. Findings and limits, study-wide: Only CD4+ TCR diversity, not CD8+, had risen significantly by C4D1. Why repertoires differed is undefined; disease activity or prior therapy possibly contributed.

As to this clone: Antigen: not known.

Every patient had relapsed following autologous stem cell transplantation, and cohorts differed in brentuximab vedotin exposure. Negative magnetic selection isolated CD4+ T cells from thawed PBMCs. The table came from immunoSEQ multiplex PCR; TCRdb's copy has only in-frame clones and leaves some out. The sample includes around 3,900 clones, 60% to 85% of them seen just once. The germline gives CDR1 SGHVS, CDR2 FNYEAQ. The CDR3 length is 16 residues. J lost 8 bases, V lost 4 bases, and 10 bases had no gene match. The rearrangement uses TRBV7-6 and TRBJ2-3, with 12 bases identical to TRBD2. The specimen was CD4+ T cells from blood, collected at baseline. The sequence came from a human donor with classical Hodgkin lymphoma. In DNA form, the CDR3 reads TGTGCCAGCAGCTCGCGGACTAGCGGGGCCATCGGTACGCAGTATTTT. This codes for CASSSRTSGAIGTQYF.